This T cell receptor beta chain emerged from a study of Ad26.COV2.S vaccination and SARS-CoV-2 variants. After removal of 3 bases from V and 11 bases from J, the junction contained 7 bases not matched to a gene. The CDR3 runs to 13 residues. Germline V gene lookup returns CDR1 MDHEN and CDR2 SYDVKM. Study observations and caveats: Reported findings describe substantial breadth in spike-specific CD8+ and CD4+ T cell responses following vaccination.

Treatment specified: some 19 received Ad26.COV2.S at low or high dose, single or two shots; about 5 received placebo; per-sample allocation not given. Sampling happened 63 days after the first vaccine or placebo injection. Comment on this clone: Its antigen is unknown.

Some clones are missing from TCRdb's copy, which holds only in-frame ones; the method was immunoSEQ multiplex PCR. This table has about 350,000 clones, 88% appearing once. The specimen was peripheral blood, collected in a trial of Ad26.COV2.S vaccine versus placebo. This receptor was identified in a person between 18 and 59 years old who received the Ad26.COV2.S COVID-19 vaccine or a placebo. This chain links TRBV28 with TRBJ2-7; TRBD2 matches at 10 bases. The CDR3 loop is CASSFQAGGPKYF. Written as DNA, the CDR3 is TGTGCCAGCAGTTTTCAAGCGGGAGGGCCAAAGTACTTC.